This entry is about one T cell receptor (beta chain). Its target is not known. The data originate from a study of shared clonotypes between healthy human individuals. Background on the study: In total, the donors were two women and a few men aged 18 to 49.

Generated by immunoSEQ multiplex PCR, the TCRdb table keeps only in-frame clones and is missing some. Of millions of clones listed, approximately 94% are singletons. Study-level findings and limits: Sequencing depth was expected to influence donor clonotype sharing.

Naive CD8 cells lacked CD45RO and underwent positive selection for CCR7, leaving out terminally differentiated effector memory CD45RA+ cells. This sequence originates from a man younger than 35 in good health. Sequencing was carried out using naive CD8+ T cells sorted from blood.

The CDR3 sequence is CASSHGRTYEQYF. The CDR3 DNA reads TGTGCCAGCAGCCACGGCCGAACCTACGAGCAGTACTTC. The chain links TRBV14 to TRBJ2-7, with D uncertain. With 3 bases removed from V and 2 bases from J, the gap between germline ends came to 8 bases. Germline V gene sequence: CDR1 SGHDN, CDR2 FVKESK. The CDR3 consists of 13 residues.